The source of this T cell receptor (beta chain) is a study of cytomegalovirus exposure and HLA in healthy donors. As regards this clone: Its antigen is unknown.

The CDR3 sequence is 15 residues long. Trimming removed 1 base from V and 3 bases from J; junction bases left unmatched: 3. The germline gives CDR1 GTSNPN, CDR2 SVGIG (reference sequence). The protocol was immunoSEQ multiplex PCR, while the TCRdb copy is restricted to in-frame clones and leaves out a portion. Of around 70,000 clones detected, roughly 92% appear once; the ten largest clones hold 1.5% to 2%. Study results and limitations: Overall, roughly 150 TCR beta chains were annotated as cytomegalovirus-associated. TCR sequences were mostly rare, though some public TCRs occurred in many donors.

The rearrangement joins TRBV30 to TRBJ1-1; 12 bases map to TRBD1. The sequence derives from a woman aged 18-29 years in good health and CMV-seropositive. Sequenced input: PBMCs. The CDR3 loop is CAWSGGTGGYTEAFF. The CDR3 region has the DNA TGTGCCTGGAGTGGGGGGACAGGGGGCTACACTGAAGCTTTCTTT.